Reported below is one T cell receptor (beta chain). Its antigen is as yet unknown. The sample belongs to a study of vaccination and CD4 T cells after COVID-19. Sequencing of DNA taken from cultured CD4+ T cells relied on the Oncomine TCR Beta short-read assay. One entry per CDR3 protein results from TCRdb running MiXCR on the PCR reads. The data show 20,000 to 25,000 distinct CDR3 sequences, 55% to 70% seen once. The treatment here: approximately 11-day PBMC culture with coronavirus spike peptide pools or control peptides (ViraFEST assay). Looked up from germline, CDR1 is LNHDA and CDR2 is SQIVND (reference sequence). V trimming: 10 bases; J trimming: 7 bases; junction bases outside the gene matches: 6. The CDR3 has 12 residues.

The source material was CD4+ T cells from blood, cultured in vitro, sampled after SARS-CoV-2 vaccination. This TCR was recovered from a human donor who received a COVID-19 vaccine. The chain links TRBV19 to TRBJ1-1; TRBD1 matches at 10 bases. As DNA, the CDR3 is TGTGCCACTCGACAGGGGGCGAGTGAAGCTTTCTTT. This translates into CATRQGASEAFF. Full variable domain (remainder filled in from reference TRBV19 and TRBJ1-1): DGGITQSPKYLFRKEGQNVTLSCEQNLNHDAMYWYRQDPGQGLRLIYYSQIVNDFQKGDIAEGYSVSREKKESFPLTVTSAQKNPTAFYLCATRQGASEAFFGQGTRLTVV.